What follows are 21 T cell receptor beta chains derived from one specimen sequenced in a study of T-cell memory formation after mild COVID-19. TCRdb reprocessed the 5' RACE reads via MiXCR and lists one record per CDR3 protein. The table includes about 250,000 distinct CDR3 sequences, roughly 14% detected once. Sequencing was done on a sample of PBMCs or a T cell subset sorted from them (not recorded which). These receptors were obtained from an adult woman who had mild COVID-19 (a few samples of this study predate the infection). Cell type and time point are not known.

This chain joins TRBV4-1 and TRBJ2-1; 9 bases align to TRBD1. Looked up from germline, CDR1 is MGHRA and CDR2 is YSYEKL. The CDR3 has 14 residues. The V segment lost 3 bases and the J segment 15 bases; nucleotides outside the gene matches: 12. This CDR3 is CASSHPGQGPVGFF. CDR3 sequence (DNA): TGCGCCAGCAGCCACCCCGGACAGGGGCCCGTCGGGTTCTTC.

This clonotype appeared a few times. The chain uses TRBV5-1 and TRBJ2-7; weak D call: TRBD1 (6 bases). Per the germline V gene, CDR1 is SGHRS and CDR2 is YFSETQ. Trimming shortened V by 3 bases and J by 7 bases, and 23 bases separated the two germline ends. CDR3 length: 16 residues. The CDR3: CASSSQPGAAAGEQYF. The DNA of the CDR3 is TGCGCCAGCAGCTCGCAGCCAGGGGCGGCTGCTGGGGAGCAGTACTTC.

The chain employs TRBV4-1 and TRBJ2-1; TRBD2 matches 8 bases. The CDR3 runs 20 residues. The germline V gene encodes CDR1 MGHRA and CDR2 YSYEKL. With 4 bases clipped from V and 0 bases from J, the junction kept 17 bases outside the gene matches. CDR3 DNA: TGCGCCAGCAGCCGGCCAAAGGTAGGAGCGGGGGCAAGCTCCTACAATGAGCAGTTCTTC. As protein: CASSRPKVGAGASSYNEQFF.

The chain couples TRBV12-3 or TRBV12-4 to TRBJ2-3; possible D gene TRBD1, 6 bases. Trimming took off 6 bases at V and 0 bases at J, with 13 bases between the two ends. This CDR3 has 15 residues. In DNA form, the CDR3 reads TGTGCCAGCAGACCGGGACACCTTAGCACAGATACGCAGTATTTT. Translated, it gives CASRPGHLSTDTQYF.

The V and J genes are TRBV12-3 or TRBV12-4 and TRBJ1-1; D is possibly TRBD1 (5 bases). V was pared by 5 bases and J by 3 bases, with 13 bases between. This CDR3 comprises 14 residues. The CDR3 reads CASSRDALYTEAFF. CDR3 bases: TGTGCCAGCAGTCGGGACGCTTTGTACACTGAAGCTTTCTTT.

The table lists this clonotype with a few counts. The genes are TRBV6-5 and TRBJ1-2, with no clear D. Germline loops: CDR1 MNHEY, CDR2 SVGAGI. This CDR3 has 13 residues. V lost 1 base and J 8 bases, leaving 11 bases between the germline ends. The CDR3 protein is CASSYLGAAGYTF. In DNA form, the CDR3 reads TGTGCCAGCAGTTACTTGGGTGCGGCCGGCTACACCTTC.

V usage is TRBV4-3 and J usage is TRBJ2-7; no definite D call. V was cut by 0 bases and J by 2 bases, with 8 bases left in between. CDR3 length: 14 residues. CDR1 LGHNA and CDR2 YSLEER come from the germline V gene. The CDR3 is CASSQDWGTYEQYF. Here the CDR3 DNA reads TGCGCCAGCAGCCAAGACTGGGGAACCTACGAGCAGTACTTC.

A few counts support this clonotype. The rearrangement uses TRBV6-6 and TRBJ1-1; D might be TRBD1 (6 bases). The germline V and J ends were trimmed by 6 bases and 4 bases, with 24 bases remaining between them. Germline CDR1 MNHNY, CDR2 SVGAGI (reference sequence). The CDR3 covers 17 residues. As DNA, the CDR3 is TGTGCCAGCAGGATCCCCCCCATGCAGGGCAGGGGCACTGAAGCTTTCTTT. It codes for CASRIPPMQGRGTEAFF.

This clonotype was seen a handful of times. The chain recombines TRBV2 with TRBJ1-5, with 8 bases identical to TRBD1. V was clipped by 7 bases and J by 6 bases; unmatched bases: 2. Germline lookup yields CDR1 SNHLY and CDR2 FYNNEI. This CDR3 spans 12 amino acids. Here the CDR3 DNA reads TGTGCCAGCACCGGGACAGGTCAGCCCCAGCATTTT. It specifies CASTGTGQPQHF.

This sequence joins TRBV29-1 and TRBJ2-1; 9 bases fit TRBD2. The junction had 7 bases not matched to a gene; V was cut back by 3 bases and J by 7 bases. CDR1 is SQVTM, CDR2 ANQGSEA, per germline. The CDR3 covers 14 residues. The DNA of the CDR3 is TGCAGCGTTGACGGGATTAGCGGGAGTAATGAGCAGTTCTTC. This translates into CSVDGISGSNEQFF.

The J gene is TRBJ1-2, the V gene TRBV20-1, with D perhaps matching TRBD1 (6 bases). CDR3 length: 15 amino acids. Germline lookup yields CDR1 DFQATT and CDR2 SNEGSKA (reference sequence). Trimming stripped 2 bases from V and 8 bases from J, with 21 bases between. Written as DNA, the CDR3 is TGCAGTGCTAGAAATCTTATCGGCAGGGGCTACGGCTACACCTTC. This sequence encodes CSARNLIGRGYGYTF.

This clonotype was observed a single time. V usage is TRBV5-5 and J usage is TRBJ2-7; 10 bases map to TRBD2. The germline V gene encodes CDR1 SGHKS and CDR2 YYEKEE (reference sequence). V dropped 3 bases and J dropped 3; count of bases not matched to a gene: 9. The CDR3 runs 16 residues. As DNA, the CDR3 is TGTGCCAGCAGCTGGAATCCCGGGACTAGCGTCTACGAGCAGTACTTC. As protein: CASSWNPGTSVYEQYF.

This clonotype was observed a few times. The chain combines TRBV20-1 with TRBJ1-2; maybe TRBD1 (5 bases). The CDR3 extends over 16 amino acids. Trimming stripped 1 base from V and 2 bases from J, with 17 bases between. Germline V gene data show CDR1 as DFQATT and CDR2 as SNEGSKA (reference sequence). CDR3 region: CSARGGRAGRNYGYTF. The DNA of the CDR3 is TGCAGTGCTAGAGGGGGCAGGGCAGGGAGAAACTATGGCTACACCTTC.

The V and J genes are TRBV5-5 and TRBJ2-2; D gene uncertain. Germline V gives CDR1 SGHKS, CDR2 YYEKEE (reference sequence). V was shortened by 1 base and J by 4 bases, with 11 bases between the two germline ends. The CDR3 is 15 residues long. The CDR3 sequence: CASSLRPQSTGELFF. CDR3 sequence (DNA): TGTGCCAGCAGCTTGAGGCCCCAGAGCACCGGGGAGCTGTTTTTT. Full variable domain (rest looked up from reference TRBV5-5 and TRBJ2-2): DAGVTQSPTHLIKTRGQQVTLRCSPISGHKSVSWYQQVLGQGPQFIFQYYEKEERGRGNFPDRFSARQFPNYSSELNVNALLLGDSALYLCASSLRPQSTGELFFGEGSRLTVL.

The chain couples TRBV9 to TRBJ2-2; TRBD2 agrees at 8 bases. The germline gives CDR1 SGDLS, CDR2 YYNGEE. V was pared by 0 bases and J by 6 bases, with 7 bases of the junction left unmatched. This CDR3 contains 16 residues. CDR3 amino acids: CASSVVNGGAAGELFF. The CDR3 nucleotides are TGTGCCAGCAGCGTAGTCAACGGGGGGGCCGCCGGGGAGCTGTTTTTT.

The DNA for the CDR3 is TGTGCCAGTAGTGCCACCGGGACAGCCTCCTACGAGCAGTACTTC. It codes for CASSATGTASYEQYF. The chain uses TRBV19 and TRBJ2-7, with 7 bases identical to TRBD1. The CDR3 consists of 15 residues. The germline V gene encodes CDR1 LNHDA and CDR2 SQIVND (reference sequence). J gave up 0 bases and V 5 bases, and 7 bases lay outside the gene matches. The whole variable domain, filled in from reference TRBV19 and TRBJ2-7, reads DGGITQSPKYLFRKEGQNVTLSCEQNLNHDAMYWYRQDPGQGLRLIYYSQIVNDFQKGDIAEGYSVSREKKESFPLTVTSAQKNPTAFYLCASSATGTASYEQYFGPGTRLTVT.

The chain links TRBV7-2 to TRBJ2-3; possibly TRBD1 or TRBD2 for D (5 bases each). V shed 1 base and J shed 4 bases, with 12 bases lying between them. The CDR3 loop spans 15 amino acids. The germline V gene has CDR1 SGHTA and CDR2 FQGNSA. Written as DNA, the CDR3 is TGTGCCAGCAGCTTAGTGTCGGGGCCCCCAGATACGCAGTATTTT. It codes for CASSLVSGPPDTQYF.

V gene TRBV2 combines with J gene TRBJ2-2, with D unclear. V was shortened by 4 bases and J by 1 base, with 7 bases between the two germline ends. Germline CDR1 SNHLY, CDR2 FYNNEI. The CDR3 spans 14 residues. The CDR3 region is CASSVGVNTGELFF. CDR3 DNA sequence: TGTGCCAGCAGTGTGGGTGTGAACACCGGGGAGCTGTTTTTT. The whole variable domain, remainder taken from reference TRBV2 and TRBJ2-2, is EPEVTQTPSHQVTQMGQEVILRCVPISNHLYFYWYRQILGQKVEFLVSFYNNEISEKSEIFDDQFSVERPDGSNFTLKIRSTKLEDSAMYFCASSVGVNTGELFFGEGSRLTVL.

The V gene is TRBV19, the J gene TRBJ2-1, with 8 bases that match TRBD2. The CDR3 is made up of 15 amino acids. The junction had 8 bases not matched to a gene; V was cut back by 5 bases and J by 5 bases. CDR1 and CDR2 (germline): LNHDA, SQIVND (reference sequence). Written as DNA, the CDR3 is TGTGCCAGTAGTCCTCGGGGGGGCCCGAACAATGAGCAGTTCTTC. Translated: CASSPRGGPNNEQFF. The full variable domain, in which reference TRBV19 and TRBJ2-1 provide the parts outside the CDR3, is DGGITQSPKYLFRKEGQNVTLSCEQNLNHDAMYWYRQDPGQGLRLIYYSQIVNDFQKGDIAEGYSVSREKKESFPLTVTSAQKNPTAFYLCASSPRGGPNNEQFFGPGTRLTVL.

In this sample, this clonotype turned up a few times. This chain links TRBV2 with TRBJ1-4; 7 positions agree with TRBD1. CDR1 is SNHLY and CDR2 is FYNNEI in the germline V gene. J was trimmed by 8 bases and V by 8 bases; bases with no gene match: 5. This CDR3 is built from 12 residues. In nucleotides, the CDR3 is TGTGCCAGCCTCCAGGGGGGGGAAAAACTGTTTTTT. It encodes CASLQGGEKLFF.

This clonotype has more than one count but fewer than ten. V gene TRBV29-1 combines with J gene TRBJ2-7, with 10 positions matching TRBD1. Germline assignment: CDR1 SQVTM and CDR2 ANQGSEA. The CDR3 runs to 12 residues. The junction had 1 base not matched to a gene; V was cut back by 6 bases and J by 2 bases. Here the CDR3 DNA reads TGCAGCGTCGGACAGGGGGCCTACGAGCAGTACTTC. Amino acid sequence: CSVGQGAYEQYF.